These 20 T cell receptor beta chains were sequenced from one sample in a study of long-term antiretroviral therapy in people with HIV. Survey level was the resolution at which the v3.0 immunoSEQ assay ran. Using immunoSEQ multiplex PCR, the repertoire was profiled, and TCRdb retains in-frame clones only, with some absent. This sample has 15,000 to 20,000 clones, with around 90% found just once. The sequencing here drew on unsorted PBMCs, taken 2.1 years after starting antiretroviral therapy. Receptors were obtained from a man aged 18 to 29 with HIV.

This chain joins TRBV30 and TRBJ1-1; TRBD1 agrees at 7 bases. The CDR3 covers 14 residues. V trimming: 2 bases; J trimming: 5 bases; junction bases outside the gene matches: 8. Germline lookup yields CDR1 GTSNPN and CDR2 SVGIG (reference sequence). CDR3 bases: TGTGCCTGGAGTCCCGACAGGGTGTCTACTGAAGCTTTCTTT. It encodes CAWSPDRVSTEAFF.

V gene TRBV5-5 combines with J gene TRBJ2-5; TRBD2 matches at 9 bases. The junction had 5 bases not matched to a gene; V was cut back by 5 bases and J by 0 bases. Germline CDR1 SGHKS, CDR2 YYEKEE (reference sequence). The CDR3 contains 15 residues. The CDR3 bases are TGTGCCAGCAGAATAAGCGGGGGGAACCAAGAGACCCAGTACTTC. This encodes CASRISGGNQETQYF.

V gene TRBV2 combines with J gene TRBJ2-1, with 9 positions matching TRBD2. The CDR3 spans 13 residues. With 6 bases clipped from V and 10 bases from J, the junction kept 7 bases outside the gene matches. In germline, CDR1 is SNHLY, CDR2 FYNNEI. The DNA of the CDR3 is TGTGCCAGCAGGGGACTAGCCCCCTCAGAGCAGTTCTTC. This gives the protein CASRGLAPSEQFF.

As DNA, the CDR3 is TGTGCCAGCAGCAAAAGGGGTCAAGGGGGCCGAAGATCCGGGGAGCTGTTTTTT. It yields the protein CASSKRGQGGRRSGELFF. The V and J genes are TRBV21-1 and TRBJ2-2; the table's D call, TRBD1, was not checked against the DNA. TRBV21-1 constitutes a pseudogene. The CDR3 runs to 18 residues.

The chain is built from TRBV29-1 and TRBJ2-5; D perhaps matches TRBD1 (5 bases). The DNA end lines up better with TRBJ2-7; the J call may be wrong. CDR1 is SQVTM and CDR2 is ANQGSEA in the germline V gene. This CDR3 region has 13 residues. This CDR3 reads CSVRTGISSEQYF. The CDR3 DNA reads as TGCAGCGTCCGAACAGGTATCTCGTCCGAGCAGTACTTC.

The V gene is TRBV5-1, the J gene TRBJ2-3; the D is unclear. The CDR3 consists of 15 residues. V was pared by 2 bases and J by 1 base, with 11 bases between. The germline CDR1 and CDR2 sequences are SGHRS and YFSETQ. The CDR3 sequence is CASSLGGTGTDTQYF. The CDR3 nucleotides are TGCGCCAGCAGCTTAGGCGGCACCGGCACAGATACGCAGTATTTT.

This chain links TRBV6-6 with TRBJ2-1; D is possibly TRBD2 (7 bases). The length of the CDR3 is 16 residues. Germline lookup yields CDR1 MNHNY and CDR2 SVGAGI (reference sequence). V lost 6 bases and J lost 1, with 16 bases in between. CDR3 in amino acids: CASRPRGAVSYNEQFF. As DNA, the CDR3 is TGTGCCAGCAGACCTCGGGGGGCGGTTTCCTACAATGAGCAGTTCTTC.

The rearrangement links TRBV18 to TRBJ1-5; no firm D call. Looked up from germline, CDR1 is KGHSH and CDR2 is LQKENI. This CDR3 contains 13 residues. Between the trimmed V and J ends, which lost 6 bases and 4 bases, there was a span of 10 bases. CDR3 amino acids: CASSGIGNQPQHF. The CDR3 DNA follows: TGTGCCAGCTCGGGGATCGGGAATCAGCCCCAGCATTTT.

The V and J genes are TRBV7-2 and TRBJ2-2, with 7 bases lining up with TRBD2. This CDR3 has 14 residues. Germline V CDR1 and CDR2: SGHTA, FQGNSA. J was trimmed by 2 bases and V by 8 bases; bases with no gene match: 5. The DNA of the CDR3 is TGTGCCAGCTCCTGGGGGGGAAACACCGGGGAGCTGTTTTTT. As protein: CASSWGGNTGELFF.

The chain couples TRBV4-2 to TRBJ1-6, with D possibly being TRBD1 (5 bases). V was shortened by 0 bases and J by 9 bases, with 9 bases between the two germline ends. The CDR3 has 14 amino acids. In germline, CDR1 is LGHNA, CDR2 YNFKEQ. The CDR3 nucleotides are TGTGCCAGCAGCCAAGACAGGGTTGGTTCACCCCTCCACTTT. Protein sequence: CASSQDRVGSPLHF.

The gene calls are TRBV7-9 and TRBJ2-7; 10 bases are shared with TRBD1. V lost 1 base, J lost 8 bases, and 5 bases stayed unmatched. There are 14 residues in the CDR3. Germline V gives CDR1 SEHNR, CDR2 FQNEAQ (reference sequence). The CDR3, as DNA: TGTGCCAGCAGCTTAGGGACAGGGGGAATTCAGCAGTACTTC. Protein: CASSLGTGGIQQYF.

The chain links TRBV2 to TRBJ2-7, with D hard to call. In germline, CDR1 is SNHLY, CDR2 FYNNEI. The CDR3 runs to 13 residues. V was trimmed by 11 bases and J by 3 bases, leaving 17 bases between them. CDR3 sequence reads: CAGSQNTLYEQYF. CDR3 sequence (DNA): TGTGCCGGTTCACAGAATACCCTCTACGAGCAGTACTTC.

The chain joins TRBV7-3 to TRBJ2-3, with 11 bases identical to TRBD2. Unmatched junction bases numbered 9, after V lost 5 bases and J lost 8 bases. This CDR3 has 15 amino acids. The germline gives CDR1 SGHTA, CDR2 FQGTGA. The CDR3 coding sequence is TGTGCCAGCAGCCCAACTAGCGGGGGATCTTTTACGCAGTATTTT. Its translation: CASSPTSGGSFTQYF.

The chain employs TRBV4-3 and TRBJ1-5, with a possible D match to TRBD1 (5 bases). Germline V CDR1 and CDR2: LGHNA, YSLEER. V gave up 1 base and J gave up 5 bases, with 9 bases separating them. This CDR3 is built from 14 residues. CDR3 loop: CASSQVWGHQPQHF. The CDR3 DNA is TGCGCCAGCAGCCAAGTCTGGGGCCATCAGCCCCAGCATTTT.

The chain joins TRBV2 to TRBJ2-2; D is unresolved. V was clipped by 1 base and J by 3 bases, with 6 bases between them. CDR1 and CDR2 (germline): SNHLY, FYNNEI. CDR3 length equals 14 residues. CDR3 nucleotides: TGTGCCAGCAGTGAAGGGCGGTACACCGGGGAGCTGTTTTTT. Residues: CASSEGRYTGELFF. The variable domain in full, with the rest retrieved from reference TRBV2 and TRBJ2-2, is EPEVTQTPSHQVTQMGQEVILRCVPISNHLYFYWYRQILGQKVEFLVSFYNNEISEKSEIFDDQFSVERPDGSNFTLKIRSTKLEDSAMYFCASSEGRYTGELFFGEGSRLTVL.

This clone has a single count. J is TRBJ1-6 and V is TRBV7-9; D might be TRBD1 (5 bases). Germline V gene sequence: CDR1 SEHNR, CDR2 FQNEAQ (reference sequence). The CDR3 is made up of 15 amino acids. Trimming cost V 5 bases and J 10 bases, with 18 bases left between them. This CDR3 is CASSPPGGSKSPLHF. The CDR3, as DNA: TGTGCCAGCAGCCCCCCGGGGGGGTCAAAATCACCCCTCCACTTT.

V and J are TRBV10-2 and TRBJ2-3; D might be TRBD2 (5 bases). This CDR3 has 16 amino acids. V lost 0 bases and J lost 2, with 12 bases in between. CDR1 is WSHSY and CDR2 is SAAADI in the germline V gene. The DNA for the CDR3 is TGCGCCAGCAGTGAGTCGAGGGTCAGATCCACAGATACGCAGTATTTT. Translated, it gives CASSESRVRSTDTQYF.

The V and J genes are TRBV7-2 and TRBJ1-5; weak D call: TRBD1 (5 bases). V was pared by 3 bases and J by 7 bases, with 16 bases between. CDR1 SGHTA and CDR2 FQGNSA come from the germline V gene. CDR3 length equals 15 residues. In DNA, the CDR3 is TGTGCCAGCAGCTTGGATAGGGGTACTGGGCAGCCCCAGCATTTT. Translating it yields CASSLDRGTGQPQHF.

The V call is TRBV6-5, the J call TRBJ2-7; D may be TRBD2 (6 bases). The germline V and J ends were trimmed by 5 bases and 3 bases, with 14 bases remaining between them. The germline CDR1 and CDR2 sequences are MNHEY and SVGAGI. The CDR3 contains 14 residues. In nucleotides, the CDR3 is TGTGCCAGCAGTCCGGTCGGGGGTCTCTACGAGCAGTACTTC. Translated: CASSPVGGLYEQYF.

The rearrangement joins TRBV5-1 to TRBJ1-3, with D uncertain. Trimming cost V 2 bases and J 3 bases, with 6 bases left between them. Germline V gives CDR1 SGHRS, CDR2 YFSETQ. The CDR3 has 13 residues. CDR3 bases: TGCGCCAGCAGCTTCGGCGATGGAAACACCATATATTTT. It translates to CASSFGDGNTIYF.